This TCR beta chain derives from a study of blood T cell repertoires in COVID-19. Individuals drawn from under 30 US areas were about 18 to 89 years old. The ends lost 4 bases at V and 8 bases at J; junction bases unmatched: 7. Germline-derived CDR1 and CDR2 are WSHSY and SAAADI. This CDR3 comprises 15 residues. Generated by immunoSEQ multiplex PCR, the TCRdb table keeps only in-frame clones and is missing some. This sample yields 430,000 or so clones, of which 70% to 90% are seen a single time; approximately 1.8% belongs to the top ten. Material for sequencing was PBMCs or T cells enriched from blood (not recorded which). This TCR came from a woman aged 40-49 years who had recovered from COVID-19. V gene TRBV10-2 combines with J gene TRBJ2-1; TRBD1 aligns across 11 bases. This CDR3 reads CASSGAGTGGYEQFF. The CDR3 region has the DNA TGCGCCAGCAGTGGAGCAGGGACAGGGGGATATGAGCAGTTCTTC.